The clone carrying this T cell receptor beta chain has more than one count but fewer than ten. Germline lookup yields CDR1 SEHNR and CDR2 FQNEAQ (reference sequence). V was shortened by 5 bases and J by 5 bases, with 16 bases between the two germline ends. The CDR3 sequence is 14 residues long. TCR beta CDR3 regions were amplified from RNA transcripts. First-round RT-PCR of the TCR CDR3 relied on the HTBI primer set. TCRdb recomputed calls from the multiplex PCR reads with MiXCR, one row per CDR3 protein. The table includes 660,000 or so distinct CDR3 sequences, around 20% detected once. This entry comes from a study of T cells in Graves' hyperthyroidism and ophthalmopathy. Uncontrolled infection, other autoimmune disease, pregnancy or lactation excluded patients.

The receptor was derived from a man aged 25-40 years with Graves' ophthalmopathy. The material sequenced was blood. This sequence joins TRBV7-9 and TRBJ2-7, with D maybe TRBD2 (6 bases). DNA for the CDR3: TGTGCCAGCAGCCCCCCGACTAGTCCCCACGAGCAGTACTTC. Translation: CASSPPTSPHEQYF. The full variable domain, with the rest looked up from reference TRBV7-9 and TRBJ2-7, is DTGVSQNPRHKITKRGQNVTFRCDPISEHNRLYWYRQTLGQGPEFLTYFQNEAQLEKSRLLSDRFSAERPKGSFSTLEIQRTEQGDSAMYLCASSPPTSPHEQYFGPGTRLTVT.